This T cell receptor (beta chain) was sequenced in a study of blood T cell repertoires in COVID-19. On the study more broadly: Sites in the United States, Italy and Spain provided acute and convalescent COVID-19 samples. Sample material is recorded as cDNA or gDNA derived from T cells, B-cell-depleted T cells, or PBMCs.

In the authors' methods: Scientists estimated how many nucleated cells there were by amplifying reference gene primers. Assay used: immunoSEQ multiplex PCR; TCRdb lists only in-frame clones, some missing. Clone size and the V and J calls come from that table; the DNA yielded D and trimming. The data show a few hundred thousand clones, just under 90% seen once. This TCR was recovered from a man aged 60 to 75 who had recovered from COVID-19. The sample consisted of peripheral blood.

The CDR3 DNA follows: TGTGCCAGCAGCCAAGATCTAACCGGGGAGAGCTCCTACGAGCAGTACTTC. Translated: CASSQDLTGESSYEQYF. The chain has TRBV4-2 and TRBJ2-7; TRBD2 might be the D (5 bases). Trimming took 0 bases from V and 0 from J, leaving 15 bases between them. This CDR3 region has 17 residues. Germline CDR1 reads LGHNA; CDR2 reads YNFKEQ.